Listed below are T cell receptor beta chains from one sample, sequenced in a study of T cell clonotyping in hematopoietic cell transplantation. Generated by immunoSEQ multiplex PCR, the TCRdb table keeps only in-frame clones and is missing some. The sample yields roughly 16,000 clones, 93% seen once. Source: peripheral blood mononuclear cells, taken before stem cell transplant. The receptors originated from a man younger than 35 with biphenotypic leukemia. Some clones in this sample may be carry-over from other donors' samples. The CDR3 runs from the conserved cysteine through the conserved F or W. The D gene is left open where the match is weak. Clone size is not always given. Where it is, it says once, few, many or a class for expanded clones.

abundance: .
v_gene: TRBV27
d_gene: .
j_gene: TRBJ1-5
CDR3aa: CASSLAAGQPQHF
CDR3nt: TGTGCCAGCAGTTTAGCCGCCGGTCAGCCCCAGCATTTT

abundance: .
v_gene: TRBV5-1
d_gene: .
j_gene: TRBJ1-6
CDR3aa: CASSFSGTTSNSPLHF
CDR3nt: TGCGCCAGCAGCTTTTCGGGGACAACTAGTAATTCACCCCTCCACTTT

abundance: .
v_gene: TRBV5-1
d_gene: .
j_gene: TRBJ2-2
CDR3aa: CASSLGGTPGGELFF
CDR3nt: TGCGCCAGCAGCTTGGGGGGTACCCCGGGCGGGGAGCTGTTTTTT

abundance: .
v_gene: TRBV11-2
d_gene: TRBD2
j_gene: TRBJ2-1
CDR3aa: CASSISGGAYNEQFF
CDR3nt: TGTGCCAGCAGCATTAGCGGGGGGGCCTACAATGAGCAGTTCTTC

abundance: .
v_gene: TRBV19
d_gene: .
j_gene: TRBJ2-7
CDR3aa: CASSISPGSYEQYF
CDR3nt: TGTGCCAGTAGTATTTCCCCGGGCTCCTACGAGCAGTACTTC

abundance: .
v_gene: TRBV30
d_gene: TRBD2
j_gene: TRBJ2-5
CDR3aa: CAWSLWGLGVETQYF
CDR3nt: TGTGCCTGGAGTCTATGGGGACTAGGGGTAGAGACCCAGTACTTC

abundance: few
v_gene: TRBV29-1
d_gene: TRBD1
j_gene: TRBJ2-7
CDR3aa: CSAGQDSYEQYF
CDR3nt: TGCAGCGCAGGACAGGATTCCTACGAGCAGTACTTC

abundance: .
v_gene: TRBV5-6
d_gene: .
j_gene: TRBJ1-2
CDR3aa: CASSYGRTHGYTF
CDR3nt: TGTGCCAGCAGCTATGGACGGACCCATGGCTACACCTTC

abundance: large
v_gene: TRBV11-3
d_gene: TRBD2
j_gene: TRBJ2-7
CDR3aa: CASRASGSDEQYF
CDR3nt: TGTGCCAGCAGGGCTAGCGGGAGCGACGAGCAGTACTTC

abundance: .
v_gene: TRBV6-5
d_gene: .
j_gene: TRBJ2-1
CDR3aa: CASSPPGLSYNEQFF
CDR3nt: TGTGCCAGCAGCCCGCCGGGTCTCTCCTACAATGAGCAGTTCTTC

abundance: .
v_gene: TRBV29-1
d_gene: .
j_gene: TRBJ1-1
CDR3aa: CSVEAALNTEAFF
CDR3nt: TGCAGCGTTGAAGCAGCTTTGAACACTGAAGCTTTCTTT

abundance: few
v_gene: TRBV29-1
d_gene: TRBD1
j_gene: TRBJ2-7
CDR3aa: CSVEAPGTVGVDWSEQYF
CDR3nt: TGCAGCGTTGAAGCCCCAGGGACAGTGGGGGTTGATTGGAGCGAGCAGTACTTC

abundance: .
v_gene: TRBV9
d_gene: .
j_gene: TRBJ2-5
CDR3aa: CASSGRGRQQETQYF
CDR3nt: TGTGCCAGCAGCGGGCGAGGTCGGCAGCAAGAGACCCAGTACTTC

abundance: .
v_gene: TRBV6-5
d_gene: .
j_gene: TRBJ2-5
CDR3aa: CASSYAGPRLEETQYF
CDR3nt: TGTGCCAGCAGTTACGCGGGGCCCAGACTGGAGGAGACCCAGTACTTC

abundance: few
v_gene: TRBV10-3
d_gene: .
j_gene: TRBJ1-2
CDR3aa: CAISRDSAAGGYTF
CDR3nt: TGTGCCATCAGCCGGGACTCCGCAGCCGGTGGCTACACCTTC

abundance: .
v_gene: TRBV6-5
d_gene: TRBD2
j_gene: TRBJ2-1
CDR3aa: CASSSGGSYNEQFF
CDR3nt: TGTGCCAGCAGTTCGGGGGGCTCCTACAATGAGCAGTTCTTC

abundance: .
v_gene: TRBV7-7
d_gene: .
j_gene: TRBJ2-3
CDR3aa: CASSSDRGTDTQYF
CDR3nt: TGTGCCAGCAGCTCCGATAGGGGCACAGATACGCAGTATTTT

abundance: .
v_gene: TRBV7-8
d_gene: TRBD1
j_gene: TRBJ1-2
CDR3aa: CASSEESTGAGYTF
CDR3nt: TGTGCCAGCAGCGAAGAATCGACAGGGGCGGGCTACACCTTC

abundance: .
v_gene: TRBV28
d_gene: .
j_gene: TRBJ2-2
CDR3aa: CASSLHRIPNTGELFF
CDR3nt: TGTGCCAGCAGTTTACACAGGATACCGAACACCGGGGAGCTGTTTTTT

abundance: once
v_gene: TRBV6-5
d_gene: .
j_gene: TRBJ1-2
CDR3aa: CASSYSWQAPNYGYTF
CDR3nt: TGTGCCAGCAGTTACTCGTGGCAGGCCCCTAACTATGGCTACACCTTC

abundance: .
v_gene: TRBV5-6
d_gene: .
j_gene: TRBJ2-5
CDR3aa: CASSLGRWYQETQYF
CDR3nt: TGTGCCAGCAGCCTGGGACGATGGTACCAAGAGACCCAGTACTTC

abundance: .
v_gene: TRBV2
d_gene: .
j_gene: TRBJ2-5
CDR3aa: CASERGETQYF
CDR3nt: TGTGCCAGCGAGAGAGGAGAGACCCAGTACTTC